These T cell receptor beta chains were read from a single sample in a study of blood T cell repertoires in COVID-19. Measured with immunoSEQ multiplex PCR; TCRdb has only the in-frame clones, and not every one. This sample has roughly 160,000 clones; more than 85% occur once, and the top ten carry roughly 0.58%. Sample: peripheral blood. All receptors come from a man aged 55 to 69 with COVID-19, enrolled during active disease. The CDR3 runs from the conserved cysteine through the conserved F or W.

J	V	CDR3
TRBJ2-7	TRBV4-3	CASSQERTYYEQYF
TRBJ1-4	TRBV7-2	CASSTEARGSEKLFF
TRBJ1-6	TRBV7-8	CASSRDRLNSPLHF
TRBJ2-3	TRBV2	CASRAGGVMDTQYF
TRBJ2-3	TRBV24-1	CATSEPNRGVTDTQYF
TRBJ1-2	TRBV19	CASSSDRDRGEYTF
TRBJ1-2	TRBV28	CASSLSGRGNYGYTF
TRBJ1-1	TRBV11-2	CASSSQRQEAFF
TRBJ1-2	TRBV18	CASSSTGGYTF
TRBJ2-1	TRBV5-1	CASSLSSGSYNEQFF
TRBJ2-1	TRBV9	CASSARQGSYNEQFF
TRBJ1-4	TRBV7-6	CASSPRRDRANEKLFF
TRBJ2-7	TRBV12-5	CASAGQSSYEQYF
TRBJ2-1	TRBV5-1	CASSYLAGGPNNEQFF
TRBJ1-1	TRBV15	CATSREWGTVSNTEAFF
TRBJ2-1	TRBV3-1/TRBV3-2	CASRPNLGGGQFF
TRBJ2-5	TRBV6-2/TRBV6-3	CASSSYGTGVRETQYF
TRBJ2-1	TRBV14	CASSGLRTEYNEQFF
TRBJ2-7	TRBV12-3/TRBV12-4	CASNYGGDCEQYF
TRBJ2-4	TRBV5-4	CASSLASGRSGNIQYF
TRBJ1-1	TRBV6-6	CASSQTGITTEAFF
TRBJ2-3	TRBV28	CASSLLAGGDLTQYF
TRBJ2-2	TRBV7-2	CASSLGDRVVGELFF
TRBJ2-7	TRBV7-2	CASSSMYEQYF
TRBJ1-2	TRBV2	CASSPGQGGYGYTF
TRBJ1-2	TRBV5-1	CASSLEFGQIYGYTF
TRBJ2-1	TRBV25-1	CASRPTGANEQFF
TRBJ2-1	TRBV5-1	CASSLPLDGSSYNEQFF